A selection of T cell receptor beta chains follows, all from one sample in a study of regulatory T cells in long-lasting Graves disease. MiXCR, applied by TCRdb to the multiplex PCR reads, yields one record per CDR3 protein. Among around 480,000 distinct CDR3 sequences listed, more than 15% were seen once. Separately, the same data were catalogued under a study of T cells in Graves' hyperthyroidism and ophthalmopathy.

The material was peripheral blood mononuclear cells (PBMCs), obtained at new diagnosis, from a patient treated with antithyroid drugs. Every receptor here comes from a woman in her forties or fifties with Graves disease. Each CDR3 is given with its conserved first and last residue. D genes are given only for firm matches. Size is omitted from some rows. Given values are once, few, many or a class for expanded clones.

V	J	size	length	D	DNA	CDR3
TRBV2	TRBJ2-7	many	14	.	TGTGCCAGCAGGCCCGGGACCTCCCAATACGAGCAGTACTTC	CASRPGTSQYEQYF
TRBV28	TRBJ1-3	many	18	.	TGTGCCAGCAGTCTCCCAAGGGGTCGCGGCGTCTCTGGAAACACCATATATTTT	CASSLPRGRGVSGNTIYF
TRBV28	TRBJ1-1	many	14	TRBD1	TGTGCCAGCAGTTTTGGGGACAGGAACACTGAAGCTTTCTTT	CASSFGDRNTEAFF
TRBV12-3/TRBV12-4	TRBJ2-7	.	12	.	TGTGCCAGCAGCTGGGAGTCCTACGAGCAGTACTTC	CASSWESYEQYF
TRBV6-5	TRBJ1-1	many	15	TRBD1	TGTGCCAGCAGTTTCCCGGGACAGGGGGAGGATGAAGCTTTCTTT	CASSFPGQGEDEAFF
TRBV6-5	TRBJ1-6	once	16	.	TGTGCCAGCAGTTTATCACGTGGCGTTCTGAACTCACCCCTCCACTTT	CASSLSRGVLNSPLHF
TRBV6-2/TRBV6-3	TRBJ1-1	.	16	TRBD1	TGTGCCAGCAGTTACTTCTTGACAGGGCCGAACACTGAAGCTTTCTTT	CASSYFLTGPNTEAFF
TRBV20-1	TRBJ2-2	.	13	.	TGCAGTGCTAGAGATAGGATCACCGGGGAGCTGTTTTTT	CSARDRITGELFF
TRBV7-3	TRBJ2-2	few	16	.	TGTGCCAGCAGCTCACCTGAGGGGATTTACACCGGGGAGCTGTTTTTT	CASSSPEGIYTGELFF
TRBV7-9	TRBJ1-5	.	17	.	TGTGCCAGCAGCTCAGGTTATACCGACAGGAGCAATCAGCCCCAGCATTTT	CASSSGYTDRSNQPQHF
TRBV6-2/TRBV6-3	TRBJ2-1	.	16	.	TGTGCCAGCAGTTACTCTACGGGCTTTTCCTACAATGAGCAGTTCTTC	CASSYSTGFSYNEQFF
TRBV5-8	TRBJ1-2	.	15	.	TGTGCCAGCAGCTCCCTCCTCGAGAGGGGCTATGGCTACACCTTC	CASSSLLERGYGYTF
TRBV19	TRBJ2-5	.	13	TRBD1	TGTGCCAGCCCTAATGACAGGGAAGAGACCCAGTACTTC	CASPNDREETQYF
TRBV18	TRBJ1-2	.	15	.	TGTGCCAGCTCACCATCACAGGCTTCCAACTATGGCTACACCTTC	CASSPSQASNYGYTF
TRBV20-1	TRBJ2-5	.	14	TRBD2	TGCAGTGCCCTCCAGGCTAGCGGGGAGGAGACCCAGTACTTC	CSALQASGEETQYF
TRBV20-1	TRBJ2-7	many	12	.	TGCAGTGCTGTAGTACAGGCCTACGAGCAGTACTTC	CSAVVQAYEQYF
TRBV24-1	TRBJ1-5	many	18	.	TGTGCCACCAGTGACCACCGGGGAGTCGGGATGGGAAATCAGCCCCAGCATTTT	CATSDHRGVGMGNQPQHF
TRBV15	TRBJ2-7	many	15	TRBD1	TGTGCCACCAGCCTCAGACAGGGGGCGATGGACGAGCAGTACTTC	CATSLRQGAMDEQYF
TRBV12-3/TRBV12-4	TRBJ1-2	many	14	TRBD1	TGTGCCAGCAGTCCTGGACAGGGGTACTATGGCTACACCTTC	CASSPGQGYYGYTF
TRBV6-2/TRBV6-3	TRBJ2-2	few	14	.	TGTGCCAGTAAACGGGCGGGCGAGACCGGGGAGCTGTTTTTT	CASKRAGETGELFF
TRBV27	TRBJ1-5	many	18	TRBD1	TGTGCCAGCAGTCCCCGGGACAGGGGCACGACAAGCAATCAGCCCCAGCATTTT	CASSPRDRGTTSNQPQHF
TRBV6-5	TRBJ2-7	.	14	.	TGTGCCAGCAGTTACATGGGTTTCTCCTACGAGCAGTACTTC	CASSYMGFSYEQYF
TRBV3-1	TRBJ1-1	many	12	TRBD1	TGTGCCAGCAGCCCCAGGGGGCTGGGAGCTTTCTTT	CASSPRGLGAFF
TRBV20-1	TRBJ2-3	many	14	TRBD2	TGCAGTGCTACCCGGGGGGGCAATGCAGATACGCAGTATTTT	CSATRGGNADTQYF
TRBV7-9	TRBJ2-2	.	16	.	TGTGCCAGCAGCACTCACCGCAGGGGGGACACCGGGGAGCTGTTTTTT	CASSTHRRGDTGELFF
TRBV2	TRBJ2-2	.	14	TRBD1	TGTGCCAGCCTACAGGGGCCTCGGACCGGGGAGCTGTTTTTT	CASLQGPRTGELFF
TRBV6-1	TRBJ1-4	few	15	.	TGTGCCAGCATCTCGGACGGGGGCAGGGGTGAAAAACTGTTTTTT	CASISDGGRGEKLFF
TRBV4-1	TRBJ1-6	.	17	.	TGCGCCAGCAGCCAATGGGTACAGGGAGAGCTGAATTCACCCCTCCACTTT	CASSQWVQGELNSPLHF
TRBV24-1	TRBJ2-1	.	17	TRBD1	TGTGCCACCAGTGATAGGGACAGGGCCGGGGGTTACAATGAGCAGTTCTTC	CATSDRDRAGGYNEQFF
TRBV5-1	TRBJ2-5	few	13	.	TGCGCCAGCAGCCGACCAGTGAAAGAGACCCAGTACTTC	CASSRPVKETQYF
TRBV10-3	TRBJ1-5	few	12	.	TGTGCCATCAGTGCAGATGTTGAGCCCCAGCATTTT	CAISADVEPQHF
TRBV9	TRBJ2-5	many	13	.	TGTGCCAGCAGCACCTCGTACCAAGAGACCCAGTACTTC	CASSTSYQETQYF
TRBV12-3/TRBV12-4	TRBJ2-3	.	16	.	TGTGCCAGCAGCGTAGGGGTCAGCTCTAGCACGGATACGCAGTATTTT	CASSVGVSSSTDTQYF
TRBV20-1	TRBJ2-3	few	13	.	TGCAGTGCTAGTGCAGCCCTGCAAGATACGCAGTATTTT	CSASAALQDTQYF
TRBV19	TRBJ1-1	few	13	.	TGTGCCAGTAGTATAGCCGGGGCGGCTGAAGCTTTCTTT	CASSIAGAAEAFF
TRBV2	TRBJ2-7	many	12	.	TGTGCCAGCAGTGGGGAGGTCTACGAGCAGTACTTC	CASSGEVYEQYF
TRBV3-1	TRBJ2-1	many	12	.	TGTGCCAGCAGCCAAGAGGGGGGTGAGCAGTTCTTC	CASSQEGGEQFF
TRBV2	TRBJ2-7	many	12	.	TGTGCCAGCACGGGACACCCCTCCGAGCAGTACTTC	CASTGHPSEQYF
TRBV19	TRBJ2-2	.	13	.	TGTGCCAGTAGTATTGCGGGGACCGGGGAGCTGTTTTTT	CASSIAGTGELFF
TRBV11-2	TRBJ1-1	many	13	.	TGTGCCAGCAGGGTGGCGGTGAACACTGAAGCTTTCTTT	CASRVAVNTEAFF
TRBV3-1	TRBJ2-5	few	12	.	TGTGCCAGCAGCCAGTGGGGTGAGACCCAGTACTTC	CASSQWGETQYF
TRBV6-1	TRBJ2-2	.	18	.	TGTGCCAGCAGCGGAGACGGTGGCGGCCTGACGAACACCGGGGAGCTGTTTTTT	CASSGDGGGLTNTGELFF
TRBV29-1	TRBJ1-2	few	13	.	TGCAGCGTCCAAGGGGATCATGGACTCGGCTACACCTTC	CSVQGDHGLGYTF